Listed below are T cell receptor beta chains from one sample, sequenced in a study of T cells after yellow fever vaccination. TCRdb independently ran MiXCR on the 5' RACE reads; one entry per CDR3 protein. The table has 600,000 to 750,000 distinct CDR3 sequences, roughly 12% seen once; the top ten hold more than 13%. The sample in question was PBMCs, obtained on the day of the yellow fever booster vaccination. These receptor sequences come from a man under 40 who received the YFV17D yellow fever vaccine. The CDR3 runs from the conserved cysteine through the conserved F or W. D genes are given only for firm matches. A row's size may be missing; if present it is once, few, many or a size class.

cdr3_aa cdr3_nt j_call v_call clone_size d_call
CAIREWATEGLYF TGTGCCATCCGGGAGTGGGCGACGGAAGGGCTGTACTTC TRBJ2-7 TRBV6-1 - -
CAISEVIYEQYF TGTGCCATCTCTGAGGTTATCTACGAGCAGTACTTC TRBJ2-7 TRBV10-3 few -
CSACFWADSLPQYF TGCAGTGCTTGTTTCTGGGCGGACTCCTTGCCGCAGTATTTT TRBJ2-3 TRBV20-1 - -
CASSPGHQPQHF TGTGCCAGCTCACCGGGGCATCAGCCCCAGCATTTT TRBJ1-5 TRBV18 - -
CASSLSGGASYGYTF TGTGCCAGCAGCCTATCCGGGGGGGCAAGCTATGGCTACACCTTC TRBJ1-2 TRBV7-9 few -
CASSFPLGGNTIYF TGTGCCAGCAGCTTCCCTCTAGGTGGAAACACCATATATTTT TRBJ1-3 TRBV7-2 - -
CASSLSTRGDQPQHF TGCGCCAGCAGCCTTTCAACCCGGGGCGATCAGCCCCAGCATTTT TRBJ1-5 TRBV5-1 few -
CAWLAGENTGELFF TGTGCCTGGTTAGCGGGAGAGAACACCGGGGAGCTGTTTTTT TRBJ2-2 TRBV30 few TRBD2
CASTQTGSPLHF TGCGCCAGCACCCAAACGGGTTCACCCCTCCACTTT TRBJ1-6 TRBV5-1 - -
CASSVGASGRRSYEQYF TGTGCCAGCAGCGTAGGGGCTAGCGGGAGGCGGTCCTACGAGCAGTACTTC TRBJ2-7 TRBV9 few TRBD2
CASSFASGLNTGELFF TGCGCCAGCAGCTTTGCTAGCGGACTAAACACCGGGGAGCTGTTTTTT TRBJ2-2 TRBV5-1 - TRBD2
CSARGNIAVGGYEQFF TGCAGTGCTAGGGGGAACATAGCGGTGGGGGGTTATGAGCAGTTCTTC TRBJ2-1 TRBV20-1 few -
CSARMGPEGATQYF TGCAGTGCTAGAATGGGACCCGAAGGGGCGACCCAGTACTTC TRBJ2-5 TRBV20-1 few -